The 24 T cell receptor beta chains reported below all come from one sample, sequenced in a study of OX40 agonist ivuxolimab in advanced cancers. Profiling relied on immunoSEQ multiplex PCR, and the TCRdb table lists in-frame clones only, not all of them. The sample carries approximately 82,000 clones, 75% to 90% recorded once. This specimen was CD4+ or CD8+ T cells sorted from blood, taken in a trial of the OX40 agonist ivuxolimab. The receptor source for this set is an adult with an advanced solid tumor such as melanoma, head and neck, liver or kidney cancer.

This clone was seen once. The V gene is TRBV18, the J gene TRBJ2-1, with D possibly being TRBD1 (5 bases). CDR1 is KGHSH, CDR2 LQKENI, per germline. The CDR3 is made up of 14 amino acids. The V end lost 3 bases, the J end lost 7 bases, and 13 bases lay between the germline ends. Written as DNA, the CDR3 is TGTGCCAGCTCACCTAAGGGGAAGAAGAATGAGCAGTTCTTC. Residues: CASSPKGKKNEQFF.

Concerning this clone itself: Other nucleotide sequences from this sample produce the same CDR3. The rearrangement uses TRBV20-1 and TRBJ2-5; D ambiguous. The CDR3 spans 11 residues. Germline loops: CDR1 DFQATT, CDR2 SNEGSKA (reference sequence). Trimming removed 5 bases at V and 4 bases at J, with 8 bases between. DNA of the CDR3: TGCAGTGCTCGGACCGGAGAGACCCAGTACTTC. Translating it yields CSARTGETQYF.

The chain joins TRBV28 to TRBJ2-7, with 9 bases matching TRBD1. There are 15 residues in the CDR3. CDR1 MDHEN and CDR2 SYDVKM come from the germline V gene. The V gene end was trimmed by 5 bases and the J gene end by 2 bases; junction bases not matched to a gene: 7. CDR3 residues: CASSPPGQGPYEQYF. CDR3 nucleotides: TGTGCCAGCAGTCCTCCGGGACAGGGTCCCTACGAGCAGTACTTC.

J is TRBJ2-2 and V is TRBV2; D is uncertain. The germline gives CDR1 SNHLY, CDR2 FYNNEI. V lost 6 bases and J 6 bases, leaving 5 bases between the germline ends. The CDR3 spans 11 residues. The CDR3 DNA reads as TGTGCCAGCAGGTGGGCCGGGGAGCTGTTTTTT. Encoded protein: CASRWAGELFF. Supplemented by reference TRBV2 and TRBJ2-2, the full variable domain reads EPEVTQTPSHQVTQMGQEVILRCVPISNHLYFYWYRQILGQKVEFLVSFYNNEISEKSEIFDDQFSVERPDGSNFTLKIRSTKLEDSAMYFCASRWAGELFFGEGSRLTVL.

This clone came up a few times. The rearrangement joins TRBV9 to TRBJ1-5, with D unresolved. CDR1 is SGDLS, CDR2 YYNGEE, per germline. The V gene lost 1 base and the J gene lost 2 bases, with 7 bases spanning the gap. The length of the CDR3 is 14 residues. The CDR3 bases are TGTGCCAGCAGCGTAAGTACGGGCAATCAGCCCCAGCATTTT. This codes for CASSVSTGNQPQHF.

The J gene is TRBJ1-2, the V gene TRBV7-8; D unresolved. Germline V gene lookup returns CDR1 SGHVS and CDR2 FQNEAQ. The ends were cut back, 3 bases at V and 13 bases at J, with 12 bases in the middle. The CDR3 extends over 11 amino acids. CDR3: CASSLGILATF. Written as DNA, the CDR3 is TGTGCCAGCAGCTTGGGTATTCTCGCCACCTTC. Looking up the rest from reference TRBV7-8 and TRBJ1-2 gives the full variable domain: GAGVSQSPRYKVAKRGQDVALRCDPISGHVSLFWYQQALGQGPEFLTYFQNEAQLDKSGLPSDRFFAERPEGSVSTLKIQRTQQEDSAVYLCASSLGILATFGSGTRLTVV.

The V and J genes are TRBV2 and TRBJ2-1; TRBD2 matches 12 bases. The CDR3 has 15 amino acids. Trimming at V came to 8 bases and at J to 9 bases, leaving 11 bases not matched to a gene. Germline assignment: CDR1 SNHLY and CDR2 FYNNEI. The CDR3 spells CASRRTSGDSSEQFF. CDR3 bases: TGTGCCAGCCGTAGGACTAGCGGGGACTCCAGTGAGCAGTTCTTC.

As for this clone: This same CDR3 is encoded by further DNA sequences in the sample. The chain's CDR3 is CSVGTARDTEAFF. The CDR3 DNA reads TGCAGCGTTGGGACAGCCCGCGACACTGAAGCTTTCTTT. The V gene is TRBV29-1, the J gene TRBJ1-1, with D possibly TRBD1 on 6 matching bases. The CDR3 totals 13 residues. V was pared by 4 bases and J by 3 bases, with 12 bases between. Germline V gene lookup returns CDR1 SQVTM and CDR2 ANQGSEA.

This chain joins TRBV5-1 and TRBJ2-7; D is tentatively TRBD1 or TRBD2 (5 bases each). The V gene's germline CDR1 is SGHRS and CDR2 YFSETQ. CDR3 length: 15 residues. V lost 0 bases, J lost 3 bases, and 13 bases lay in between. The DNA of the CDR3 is TGCGCCAGCAGCTTGGAGTGGGGACCCCTCTACGAGCAGTACTTC. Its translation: CASSLEWGPLYEQYF. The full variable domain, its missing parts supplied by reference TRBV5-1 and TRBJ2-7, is KAGVTQTPRYLIKTRGQQVTLSCSPISGHRSVSWYQQTPGQGLQFLFEYFSETQRNKGNFPGRFSGRQFSNSRSEMNVSTLELGDSALYLCASSLEWGPLYEQYFGPGTRLTVT.

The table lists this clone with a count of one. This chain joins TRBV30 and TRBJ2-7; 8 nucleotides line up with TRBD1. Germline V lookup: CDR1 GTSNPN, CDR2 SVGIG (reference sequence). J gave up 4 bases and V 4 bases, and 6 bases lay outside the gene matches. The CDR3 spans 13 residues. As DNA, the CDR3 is TGTGCCTGGAAGGGACAGGACAAATACGAGCAGTACTTC. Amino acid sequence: CAWKGQDKYEQYF.

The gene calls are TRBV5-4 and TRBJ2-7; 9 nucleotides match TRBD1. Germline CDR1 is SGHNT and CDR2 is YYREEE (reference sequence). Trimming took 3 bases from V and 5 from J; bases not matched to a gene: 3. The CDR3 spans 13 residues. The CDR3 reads CASSWDRDHEQYF. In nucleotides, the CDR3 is TGTGCCAGCAGCTGGGACAGGGACCACGAGCAGTACTTC.

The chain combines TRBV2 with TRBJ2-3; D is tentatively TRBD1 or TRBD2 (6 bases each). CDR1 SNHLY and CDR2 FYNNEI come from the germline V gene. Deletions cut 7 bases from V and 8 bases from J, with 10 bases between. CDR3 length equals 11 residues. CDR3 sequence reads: CASKGGGTQYF. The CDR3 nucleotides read TGTGCCAGCAAGGGGGGCGGTACGCAGTATTTT.

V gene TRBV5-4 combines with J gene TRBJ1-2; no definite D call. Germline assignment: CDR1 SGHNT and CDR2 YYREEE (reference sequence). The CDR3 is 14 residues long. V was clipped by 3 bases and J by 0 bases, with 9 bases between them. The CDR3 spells CASSSPGTNYGYTF. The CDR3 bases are TGTGCCAGCAGCTCCCCAGGAACTAACTATGGCTACACCTTC. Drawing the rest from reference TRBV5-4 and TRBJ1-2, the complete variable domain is ETGVTQSPTHLIKTRGQQVTLRCSSQSGHNTVSWYQQALGQGPQFIFQYYREEENGRGNFPPRFSGLQFPNYSSELNVNALELDDSALYLCASSSPGTNYGYTFGSGTRLTVV.

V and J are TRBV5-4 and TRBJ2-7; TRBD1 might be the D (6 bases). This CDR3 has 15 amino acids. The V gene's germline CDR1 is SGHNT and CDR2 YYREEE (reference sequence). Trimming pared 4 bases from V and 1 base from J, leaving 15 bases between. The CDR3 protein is CASSPVGRGSYEQYF. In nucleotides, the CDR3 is TGTGCCAGCAGCCCCGTCGGTAGGGGGTCCTACGAGCAGTACTTC.

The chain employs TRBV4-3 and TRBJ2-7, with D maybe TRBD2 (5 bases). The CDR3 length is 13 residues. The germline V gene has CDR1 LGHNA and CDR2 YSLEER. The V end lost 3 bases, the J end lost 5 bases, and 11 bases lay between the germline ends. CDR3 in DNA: TGCGCCAGCAGCCAGGGTTCCGGGGACGAGCAGTACTTC. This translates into CASSQGSGDEQYF.

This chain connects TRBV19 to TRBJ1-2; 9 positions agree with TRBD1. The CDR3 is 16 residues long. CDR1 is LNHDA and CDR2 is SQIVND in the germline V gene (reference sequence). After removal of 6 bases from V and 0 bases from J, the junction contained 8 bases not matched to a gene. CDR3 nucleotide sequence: TGTGCCAGTAGACCGGGACAGGGCTCATCTAACTATGGCTACACCTTC. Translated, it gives CASRPGQGSSNYGYTF.

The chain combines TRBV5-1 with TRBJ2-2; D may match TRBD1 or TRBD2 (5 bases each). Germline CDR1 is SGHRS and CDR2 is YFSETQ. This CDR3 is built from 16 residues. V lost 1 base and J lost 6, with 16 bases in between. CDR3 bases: TGCGCCAGCAGCTTGAGGGGCCTAGCAGACGCCGGGGAGCTGTTTTTT. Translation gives CASSLRGLADAGELFF.

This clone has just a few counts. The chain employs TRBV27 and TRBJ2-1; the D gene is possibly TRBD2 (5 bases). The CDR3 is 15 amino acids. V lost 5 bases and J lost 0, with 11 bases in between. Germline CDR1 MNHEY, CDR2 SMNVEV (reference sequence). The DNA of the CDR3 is TGTGCCAGCAGTGCATCGGGGAACTCCTACAATGAGCAGTTCTTC. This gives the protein CASSASGNSYNEQFF.

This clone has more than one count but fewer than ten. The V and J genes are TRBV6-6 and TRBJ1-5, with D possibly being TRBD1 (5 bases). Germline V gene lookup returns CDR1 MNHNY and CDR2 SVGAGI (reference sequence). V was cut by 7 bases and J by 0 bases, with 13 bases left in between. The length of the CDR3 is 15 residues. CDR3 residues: CASILAGSSNQPQHF. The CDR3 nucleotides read TGTGCCAGCATTCTAGCAGGGAGTAGCAATCAGCCCCAGCATTTT.

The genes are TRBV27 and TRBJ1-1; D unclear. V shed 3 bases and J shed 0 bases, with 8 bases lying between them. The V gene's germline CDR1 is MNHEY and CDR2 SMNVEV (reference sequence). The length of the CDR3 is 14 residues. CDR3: CASSLAGLNTEAFF. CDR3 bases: TGTGCCAGCAGTTTGGCAGGTCTGAACACTGAAGCTTTCTTT.

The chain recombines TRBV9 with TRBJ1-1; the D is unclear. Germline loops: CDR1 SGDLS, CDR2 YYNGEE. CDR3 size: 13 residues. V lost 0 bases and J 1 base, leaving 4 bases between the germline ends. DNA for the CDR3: TGTGCCAGCAGCGTAGACCGGAACACTGAAGCTTTCTTT. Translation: CASSVDRNTEAFF.

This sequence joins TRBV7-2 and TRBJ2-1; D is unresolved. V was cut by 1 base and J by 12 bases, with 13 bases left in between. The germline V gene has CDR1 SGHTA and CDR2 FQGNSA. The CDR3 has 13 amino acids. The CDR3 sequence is CASSLDRALGQFF. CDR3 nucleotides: TGTGCCAGCAGCTTAGATCGGGCCCTTGGGCAGTTCTTC.

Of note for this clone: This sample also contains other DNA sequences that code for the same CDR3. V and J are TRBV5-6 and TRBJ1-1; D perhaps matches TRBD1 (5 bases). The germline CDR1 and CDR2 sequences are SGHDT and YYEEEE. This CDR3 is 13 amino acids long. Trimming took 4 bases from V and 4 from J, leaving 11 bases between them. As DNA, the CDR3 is TGTGCCAGCAGCCAGACGGGGGGCACTGAAGCTTTCTTT. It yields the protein CASSQTGGTEAFF.

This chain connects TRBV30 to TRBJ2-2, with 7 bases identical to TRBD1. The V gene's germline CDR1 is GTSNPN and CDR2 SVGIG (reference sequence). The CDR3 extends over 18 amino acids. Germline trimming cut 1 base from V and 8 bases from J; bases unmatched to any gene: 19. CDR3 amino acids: CAWSDPLETGSFWGELFF. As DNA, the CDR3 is TGTGCCTGGAGTGACCCCCTCGAGACAGGGAGTTTTTGGGGGGAGCTGTTTTTT.